One T cell receptor (beta chain) is described in this entry. This entry belongs to a study of shared clonotypes between healthy human individuals. Study background: CD4 naive cells filled three plates per donor, CD4 memory three, CD8 naive two and CD8 memory one.

The ends were cut back, 3 bases at V and 4 bases at J, with 17 bases in the middle. CDR1 SGHKS and CDR2 YYEKEE come from the germline V gene (reference sequence). CDR3 length: 16 amino acids. Every subset's genomic DNA went evenly onto several immunoSEQ plates. Assay: immunoSEQ multiplex PCR; the TCRdb copy retains only in-frame clones and omits some. Altogether some 2.3 million clones are present, 93% being singletons, with the ten largest covering under 0.45%. Input material: naive CD4+ T cells from PBMCs. Subset defined: CD45RA+ positively selected. The rearrangement links TRBV5-5 to TRBJ1-5, with D perhaps TRBD1 (6 bases). This receptor was taken from a man aged 18 to 35 in good health. Some clones in this sample may be carry-over from other donors' samples. Here the CDR3 reads CASSSGVGRVNQPQHF. CDR3 nucleotide sequence: TGTGCCAGCAGCTCAGGGGTAGGCAGGGTTAATCAGCCCCAGCATTTT. Together with reference TRBV5-5 and TRBJ1-5, the CDR3 gives the full variable domain: DAGVTQSPTHLIKTRGQQVTLRCSPISGHKSVSWYQQVLGQGPQFIFQYYEKEERGRGNFPDRFSARQFPNYSSELNVNALLLGDSALYLCASSSGVGRVNQPQHFGDGTRLSIL.